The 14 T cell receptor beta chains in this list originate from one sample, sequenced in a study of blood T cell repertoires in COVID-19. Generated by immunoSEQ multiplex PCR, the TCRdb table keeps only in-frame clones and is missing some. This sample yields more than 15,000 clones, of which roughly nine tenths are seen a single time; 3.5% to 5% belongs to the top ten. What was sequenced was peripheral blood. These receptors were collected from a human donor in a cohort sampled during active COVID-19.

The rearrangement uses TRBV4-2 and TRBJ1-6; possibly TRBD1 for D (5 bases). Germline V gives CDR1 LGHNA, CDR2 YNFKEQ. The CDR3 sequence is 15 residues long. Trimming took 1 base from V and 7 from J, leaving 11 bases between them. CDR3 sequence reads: CASSQVPRQNSPLHF. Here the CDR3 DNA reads TGTGCCAGCAGCCAAGTACCTAGACAGAATTCACCCCTCCACTTT.

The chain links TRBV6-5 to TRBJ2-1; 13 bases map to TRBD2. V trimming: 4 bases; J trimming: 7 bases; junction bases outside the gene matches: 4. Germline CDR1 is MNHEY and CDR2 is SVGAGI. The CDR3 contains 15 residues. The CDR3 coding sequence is TGTGCCAGCAGTTGGGGACTAGCGGGGCTAAATGAGCAGTTCTTC. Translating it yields CASSWGLAGLNEQFF.

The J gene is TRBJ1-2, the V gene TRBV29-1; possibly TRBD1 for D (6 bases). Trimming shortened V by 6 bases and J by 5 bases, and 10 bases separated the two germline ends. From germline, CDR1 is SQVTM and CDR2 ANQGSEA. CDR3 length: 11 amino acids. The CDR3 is CSVPGEYGYTF. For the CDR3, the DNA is TGCAGCGTACCAGGGGAGTATGGCTACACCTTC.

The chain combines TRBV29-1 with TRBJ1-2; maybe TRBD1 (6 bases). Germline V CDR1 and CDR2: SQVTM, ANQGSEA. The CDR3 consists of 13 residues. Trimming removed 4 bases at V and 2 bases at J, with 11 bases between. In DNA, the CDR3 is TGCAGCGTTGTGACAGGAGAAAACTATGGCTACACCTTC. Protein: CSVVTGENYGYTF.

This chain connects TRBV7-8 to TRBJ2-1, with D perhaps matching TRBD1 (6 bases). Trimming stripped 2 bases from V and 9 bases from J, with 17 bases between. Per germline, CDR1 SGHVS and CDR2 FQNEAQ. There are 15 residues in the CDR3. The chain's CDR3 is CASSLFAGQLGEQFF. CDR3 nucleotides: TGTGCCAGCAGCTTATTTGCTGGACAGCTCGGTGAGCAGTTCTTC.

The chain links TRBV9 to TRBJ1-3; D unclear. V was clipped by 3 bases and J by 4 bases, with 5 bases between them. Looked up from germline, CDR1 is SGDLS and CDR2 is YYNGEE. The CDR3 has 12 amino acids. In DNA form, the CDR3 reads TGTGCCAGCAGCGCCAGGGGAAACACCATATATTTT. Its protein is CASSARGNTIYF.

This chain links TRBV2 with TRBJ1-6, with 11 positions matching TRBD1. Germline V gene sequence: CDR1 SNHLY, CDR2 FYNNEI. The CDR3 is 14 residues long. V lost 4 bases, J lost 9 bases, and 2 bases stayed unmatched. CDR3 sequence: CASSAGTGGSPLHF. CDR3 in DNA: TGTGCCAGCAGTGCCGGGACAGGGGGTTCACCCCTCCACTTT.

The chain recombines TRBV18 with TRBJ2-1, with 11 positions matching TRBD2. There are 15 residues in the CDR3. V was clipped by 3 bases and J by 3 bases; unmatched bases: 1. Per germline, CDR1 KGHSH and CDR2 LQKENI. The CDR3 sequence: CASSPGLADYNEQFF. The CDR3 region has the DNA TGTGCCAGCTCACCGGGACTAGCGGACTACAATGAGCAGTTCTTC.

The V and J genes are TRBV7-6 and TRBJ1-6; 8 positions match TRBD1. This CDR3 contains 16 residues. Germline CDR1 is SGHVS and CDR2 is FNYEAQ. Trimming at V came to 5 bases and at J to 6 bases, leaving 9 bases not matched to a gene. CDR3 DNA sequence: TGTGCCAGCAGCCAACAGGGGGAGGGGGTTAATTCACCCCTCCACTTT. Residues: CASSQQGEGVNSPLHF. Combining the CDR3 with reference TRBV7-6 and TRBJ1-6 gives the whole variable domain GAGVSQSPRYKVTKRGQDVALRCDPISGHVSLYWYRQALGQGPEFLTYFNYEAQQDKSGLPNDRFSAERPEGSISTLTIQRTEQRDSAMYRCASSQQGEGVNSPLHFGNGTRLTVT.

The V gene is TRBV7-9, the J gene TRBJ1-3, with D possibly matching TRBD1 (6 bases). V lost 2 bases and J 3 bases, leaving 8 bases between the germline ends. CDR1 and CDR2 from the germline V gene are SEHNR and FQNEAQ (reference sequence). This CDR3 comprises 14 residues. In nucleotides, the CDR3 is TGTGCCAGCAGCTTACCAGGGGTTGGAAACACCATATATTTT. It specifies CASSLPGVGNTIYF.

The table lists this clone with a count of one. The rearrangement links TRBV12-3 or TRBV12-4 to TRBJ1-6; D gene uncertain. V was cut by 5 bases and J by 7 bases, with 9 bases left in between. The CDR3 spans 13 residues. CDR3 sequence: CASSGLANSPLHF. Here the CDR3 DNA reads TGTGCCAGCAGTGGGTTAGCGAATTCACCCCTCCACTTT.

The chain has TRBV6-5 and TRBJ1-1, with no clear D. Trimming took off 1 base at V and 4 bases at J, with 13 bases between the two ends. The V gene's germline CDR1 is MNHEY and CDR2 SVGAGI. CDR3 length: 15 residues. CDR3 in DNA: TGTGCCAGCAGTTACTTCCGCTCCCTCGGCACTGAAGCTTTCTTT. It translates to CASSYFRSLGTEAFF.

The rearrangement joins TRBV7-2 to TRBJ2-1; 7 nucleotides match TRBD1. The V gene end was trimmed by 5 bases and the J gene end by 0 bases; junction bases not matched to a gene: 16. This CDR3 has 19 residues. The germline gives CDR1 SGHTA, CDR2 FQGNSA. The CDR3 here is CASSTSRQGYRSSYNEQFF. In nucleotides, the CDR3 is TGTGCCAGCAGCACCTCCCGACAGGGTTACAGGAGCTCCTACAATGAGCAGTTCTTC.

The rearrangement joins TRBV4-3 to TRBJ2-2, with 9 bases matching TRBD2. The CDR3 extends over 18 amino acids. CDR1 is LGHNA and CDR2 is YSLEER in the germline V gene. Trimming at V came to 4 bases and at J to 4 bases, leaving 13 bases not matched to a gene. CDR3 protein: CASSPWLAGVLSTGELFF. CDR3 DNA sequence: TGCGCCAGCAGCCCCTGGTTAGCGGGAGTTTTGAGCACCGGGGAGCTGTTTTTT.